The 20 T cell receptor beta chains in this list originate from one sample, sequenced in a study of blood T cells in healthy people across ages. Primed by a sample-barcoded 5' primer and a J-beta primer mix, a second PCR proceeded for roughly 7 to 11 cycles. TCRdb recomputed calls from the 5' RACE reads with MiXCR, one row per CDR3 protein. The sample consists of 1.5 million to 2 million distinct CDR3 sequences, approximately 50% of them appearing once. The sequenced sample was blood. Every receptor here comes from a woman in her forties in good health.

The chain's CDR3 is CSARDLSVGRNYEQYF. The CDR3 bases are TGCAGTGCTAGAGATCTATCAGTGGGACGGAACTACGAGCAGTACTTC. This sequence joins TRBV20-1 and TRBJ2-7; D assignment may be TRBD1 or TRBD2 (5 bases each). Germline-derived CDR1 and CDR2 are DFQATT and SNEGSKA (reference sequence). The V and J ends lost 0 bases and 3 bases respectively, with 18 bases between them. This CDR3 spans 16 amino acids.

The rearrangement joins TRBV6-1 to TRBJ2-1, with a weak D call TRBD2 (6 bases). This CDR3 comprises 14 residues. Deletions cut 5 bases from V and 5 bases from J, with 13 bases between. Per germline, CDR1 MNHNS and CDR2 SASEGT. As DNA, the CDR3 is TGTGCCAGCAGTAAGGGACTTCACGACAATGAGCAGTTCTTC. Amino acid sequence: CASSKGLHDNEQFF.

CDR3 bases: TGTGCCAGCAGGTCCGGGACGTTGAACTATGGCTACACCTTC. It codes for CASRSGTLNYGYTF. The chain couples TRBV28 to TRBJ1-2; the D gene is possibly TRBD1 (5 bases). CDR1 and CDR2 from the germline V gene are MDHEN and SYDVKM. Between the trimmed V and J ends, which lost 6 bases and 2 bases, there was a span of 13 bases. CDR3 length equals 14 residues.

The chain employs TRBV6-6 and TRBJ1-5, with D hard to call. The V and J ends lost 7 bases and 0 bases respectively, with 19 bases between them. Germline CDR1 MNHNY, CDR2 SVGAGI (reference sequence). CDR3 length equals 17 residues. The CDR3 protein is CASTGIRDPGSNQPQHF. CDR3 coding DNA: TGTGCCAGCACAGGTATCCGGGATCCGGGTAGCAATCAGCCCCAGCATTTT.

The chain employs TRBV9 and TRBJ2-2; 13 nucleotides match TRBD2. CDR3 length: 16 amino acids. In germline, CDR1 is SGDLS, CDR2 YYNGEE. V was pared by 2 bases and J by 4 bases, with 2 bases of the junction left unmatched. CDR3 region: CASSVGLAGVTGELFF. CDR3 DNA: TGTGCCAGCAGCGTCGGACTAGCGGGGGTCACCGGGGAGCTGTTTTTT.

The chain links TRBV6-5 to TRBJ1-6; TRBD1 agrees at 8 bases. Germline CDR1 is MNHEY and CDR2 is SVGAGI. With 6 bases clipped from V and 7 bases from J, the junction kept 8 bases outside the gene matches. The CDR3 runs to 15 residues. The CDR3, as DNA: TGTGCCAGCAGGCCAGACAGGGGAGACAATTCACCCCTCCACTTT. Its translation: CASRPDRGDNSPLHF.

The chain combines TRBV11-2 with TRBJ2-4; 10 bases match TRBD1. Gene TRBJ2-7 matches the end of the DNA better, so the J call may be wrong. Germline-derived CDR1 and CDR2 are SGHAT and FQNNGV. CDR3 size: 19 residues. CDR3 bases: TGTGCCAACAGGCCCCCGGGACAGGGGAATTTTGGGAGTCCCTACGAGCAGTACTTC. It translates to CANRPPGQGNFGSPYEQYF.

The CDR3 here is CASSIGVRYGYTF. The CDR3 DNA reads TGTGCCAGCAGCATCGGCGTTCGCTATGGCTACACCTTC. The chain links TRBV27 to TRBJ1-2; D not resolved. This CDR3 region has 13 residues. V lost 6 bases and J 4 bases, leaving 12 bases between the germline ends. Germline V gives CDR1 MNHEY, CDR2 SMNVEV (reference sequence).

V gene TRBV7-2 combines with J gene TRBJ1-1; D may be TRBD1 (6 bases). This CDR3 contains 15 residues. CDR1 and CDR2 from the germline V gene are SGHTA and FQGNSA. V lost 6 bases to trimming and J lost 5 bases, with 19 bases between them. The chain's CDR3 is CASRQTAQGWTEAFF. As DNA, the CDR3 is TGTGCCAGCAGACAGACTGCACAGGGATGGACTGAAGCTTTCTTT.

The chain couples TRBV7-2 to TRBJ2-5; 10 bases are shared with TRBD2. V shed 0 bases and J 2 bases; nucleotides not matched to a gene: 3. Germline CDR1 reads SGHTA; CDR2 reads FQGNSA. The CDR3 has 16 amino acids. The chain's CDR3 is CASSLAAGGPQETQYF. CDR3 DNA: TGTGCCAGCAGCTTAGCAGCGGGGGGGCCGCAAGAGACCCAGTACTTC.

This chain uses TRBV27 with TRBJ2-3, with D possibly matching TRBD1 (6 bases). CDR3 length: 15 amino acids. Per germline, CDR1 MNHEY and CDR2 SMNVEV (reference sequence). The V end was cut by 9 bases, the J end by 2 bases, with 18 bases between. The DNA for the CDR3 is TGTGCCAGTACAATGACTTGGGACACCACAGATACGCAGTATTTT. Its protein product is CASTMTWDTTDTQYF.

As to this clonotype: Possible read error: a much larger clone is one base away. The chain carries TRBV7-6 and TRBJ1-1, with 12 bases that match TRBD1. Germline-derived CDR1 and CDR2 are SGHVS and FNYEAQ. Trimming removed 3 bases from V and 4 bases from J; junction bases left unmatched: 3. There are 15 residues in the CDR3. CDR3 residues: CASSFGTGGVTEAFF. CDR3 DNA sequence: TGTGCCAGCAGCTTCGGGACAGGGGGCGTCACTGAAGCTTTCTTT.

The chain employs TRBV12-3 or TRBV12-4 and TRBJ1-5, with TRBD1 identical over 7 bases. V was clipped by 7 bases and J by 2 bases; unmatched bases: 11. The CDR3 covers 16 residues. In DNA form, the CDR3 reads TGTGCCAGCATTCCAGGGTCAGGGACAGGCAATCAGCCCCAGCATTTT. Its protein product is CASIPGSGTGNQPQHF.

The rearrangement links TRBV20-1 to TRBJ2-5, with TRBD2 identical over 12 bases. V shed 3 bases and J 2 bases; nucleotides not matched to a gene: 7. The germline gives CDR1 DFQATT, CDR2 SNEGSKA (reference sequence). The CDR3 covers 16 residues. The CDR3 bases are TGCAGTGCTAGTGTCCTAGCGGGGGGGAGACAAGAGACCCAGTACTTC. This encodes CSASVLAGGRQETQYF.

This chain connects TRBV6-5 to TRBJ2-4, with 9 bases identical to TRBD1. The DNA end favors TRBJ2-7, so the J call may be wrong. Germline assignment: CDR1 MNHEY and CDR2 SVGAGI. The CDR3 spans 14 residues. The CDR3 protein is CASRGTGKGYEQYF. The CDR3 nucleotides read TGTGCCAGCAGAGGGACAGGGAAGGGCTACGAGCAGTACTTC.

The chain links TRBV29-1 to TRBJ2-1, with D tentatively TRBD2 (5 bases). This CDR3 spans 11 amino acids. The ends were cut back, 7 bases at V and 7 bases at J, with 11 bases in the middle. Germline V gene data show CDR1 as SQVTM and CDR2 as ANQGSEA. The CDR3 nucleotides are TGCAGCGGAACACAGCGGAATGAGCAGTTCTTC. Translated: CSGTQRNEQFF.

The rearrangement uses TRBV20-1 and TRBJ2-5; D possibly corresponds to TRBD1 (6 bases). V was clipped by 3 bases and J by 5 bases, with 16 bases between them. Germline lookup yields CDR1 DFQATT and CDR2 SNEGSKA (reference sequence). This CDR3 is built from 14 residues. CDR3 coding DNA: TGCAGTGCTAGTGGTCAGGGGACGAGGGAGACCCAGTACTTC. This translates into CSASGQGTRETQYF.

The rearrangement uses TRBV20-1 and TRBJ2-5, with D tentatively TRBD1 (5 bases). The V gene lost 3 bases and the J gene lost 5 bases, with 19 bases spanning the gap. Germline CDR1 is DFQATT and CDR2 is SNEGSKA (reference sequence). The CDR3 is 15 amino acids. The CDR3 region is CSASLPEGVWETQYF. CDR3 bases: TGCAGTGCTAGTCTTCCAGAAGGGGTATGGGAGACCCAGTACTTC.

The chain carries TRBV6-1 and TRBJ1-1; D not resolved. V lost 1 base to trimming and J lost 4 bases, with 7 bases between them. The CDR3 length is 13 residues. The V gene's germline CDR1 is MNHNS and CDR2 SASEGT. CDR3 bases: TGTGCCAGCAGTGAAGATTCTGGCACTGAAGCTTTCTTT. Its translation: CASSEDSGTEAFF.

This clonotype was found a few times. V usage is TRBV7-2 and J usage is TRBJ2-1; D possibly uses TRBD1 or TRBD2 (5 bases each). V was clipped by 5 bases and J by 0 bases, with 11 bases between them. CDR1 is SGHTA, CDR2 FQGNSA, per germline. This CDR3 spans 15 amino acids. The CDR3: CASSEGRRSYNEQFF. In DNA form, the CDR3 reads TGTGCCAGCAGCGAGGGACGACGCTCCTACAATGAGCAGTTCTTC. Full variable domain (rest looked up from reference TRBV7-2 and TRBJ2-1): GAGVSQSPSNKVTEKGKDVELRCDPISGHTALYWYRQSLGQGLEFLIYFQGNSAPDKSGLPSDRFSAERTGGSVSTLTIQRTQQEDSAVYLCASSEGRRSYNEQFFGPGTRLTVL.